Below, 17 T cell receptor beta chains from the same sample are listed, as sequenced in a study of cytomegalovirus exposure and HLA in healthy donors. Both 60 Vbeta primers and 13 Jbeta primers went into the PCR. Profiling relied on immunoSEQ multiplex PCR, and the TCRdb table lists in-frame clones only, not all of them. The sample carries some 120,000 clones, about 80% recorded once. Sequenced material: PBMCs. The source is a woman in her 40s in good health and CMV-seropositive.

The rearrangement links TRBV7-9 to TRBJ2-2; D possibly corresponds to TRBD2 (6 bases). The CDR3 has 16 amino acids. V lost 0 bases and J lost 5, with 13 bases in between. Per germline, CDR1 SEHNR and CDR2 FQNEAQ (reference sequence). CDR3 bases: TGTGCCAGCAGCTTAGCGGGCGGGGCGAGGACCGGGGAGCTGTTTTTT. Translation: CASSLAGGARTGELFF.

The J gene is TRBJ1-1, the V gene TRBV30, with D hard to call. Germline V gene sequence: CDR1 GTSNPN, CDR2 SVGIG (reference sequence). CDR3 size: 11 residues. V was trimmed by 3 bases and J by 9 bases, leaving 11 bases between them. CDR3: CAWSTRFKAFF. The CDR3 nucleotides are TGTGCCTGGAGCACGAGGTTCAAAGCTTTCTTT.

This rearrangement joins TRBV7-8 to TRBJ2-7; maybe TRBD2 (7 bases). The V and J ends lost 7 bases and 7 bases respectively, with 26 bases between them. CDR3 length equals 16 residues. CDR1 is SGHVS and CDR2 is FQNEAQ in the germline V gene. The CDR3 DNA reads TGTGCCAGCACATTTGGCGGTGGGGGGGCCTCTCGGGAGCAGTACTTC. Encoded protein: CASTFGGGGASREQYF.

This chain joins TRBV18 and TRBJ1-1; D gene uncertain. The V gene lost 3 bases and the J gene lost 1 base, with 6 bases spanning the gap. The CDR3 runs 13 residues. Germline CDR1 and CDR2: KGHSH and LQKENI. Here the CDR3 reads CASSPESNTEAFF. The DNA for the CDR3 is TGTGCCAGCTCACCTGAGTCGAACACTGAAGCTTTCTTT.

J is TRBJ1-6 and V is TRBV4-1; 7 positions match TRBD1. The CDR3 runs 15 residues. Germline V gene lookup returns CDR1 MGHRA and CDR2 YSYEKL. Germline trimming cut 0 bases from V and 9 bases from J; bases unmatched to any gene: 5. This CDR3 is CASSQDRGKRSPLHF. CDR3 DNA: TGCGCCAGCAGCCAAGACAGGGGGAAGCGTTCACCCCTCCACTTT.

This chain links TRBV5-1 with TRBJ1-6, with TRBD1 identical over 8 bases. V lost 1 base to trimming and J lost 6 bases; unmatched junction nucleotides: 6. The CDR3 is 16 residues long. The germline gives CDR1 SGHRS, CDR2 YFSETQ. This CDR3 reads CASSLHGTGLNSPLHF. Here the CDR3 DNA reads TGCGCCAGCAGCTTGCATGGGACAGGCCTTAATTCACCCCTCCACTTT.

This clone showed up just a few times. The chain joins TRBV7-9 to TRBJ1-2, with D possibly being TRBD1 (5 bases). The ends were cut back, 5 bases at V and 4 bases at J, with 14 bases in the middle. The germline CDR1 and CDR2 sequences are SEHNR and FQNEAQ (reference sequence). The CDR3 is 14 amino acids. The CDR3: CASSLGHPLYGYTF. CDR3 coding DNA: TGTGCCAGCAGCCTAGGACACCCTCTCTATGGCTACACCTTC.

This clone was seen a handful of times. V gene TRBV16 combines with J gene TRBJ1-1; the D is unclear. V was shortened by 4 bases and J by 1 base, with 10 bases between the two germline ends. Germline lookup yields CDR1 KGHSY and CDR2 FQNENV. This CDR3 contains 14 residues. The CDR3 loop is CASSRRVENTEAFF. CDR3 bases: TGTGCCAGCAGCCGCCGGGTCGAGAACACTGAAGCTTTCTTT.

This chain uses TRBV7-2 with TRBJ2-5; D is perhaps TRBD2 (6 bases). CDR1 and CDR2 from the germline V gene are SGHTA and FQGNSA. CDR3 length equals 14 residues. V lost 5 bases and J 1 base, leaving 11 bases between the germline ends. The CDR3 coding sequence is TGTGCCAGCAGCCTTCGACTAGGCCAAGAGACCCAGTACTTC. Translated: CASSLRLGQETQYF.

This rearrangement joins TRBV7-6 to TRBJ2-7, with D tentatively TRBD2 (7 bases). Per germline, CDR1 SGHVS and CDR2 FNYEAQ. This CDR3 is built from 15 residues. V was cut by 1 base and J by 2 bases, with 12 bases left in between. CDR3 coding DNA: TGTGCCAGCAGCTTAGAGGGGGGGCAAACCTACGAGCAGTACTTC. Protein product: CASSLEGGQTYEQYF.

This clone was detected once. The CDR3 loop reads CASTFGQTANEKLFF. DNA of the CDR3: TGTGCCAGCACTTTCGGACAGACGGCTAATGAAAAACTGTTTTTT. The V and J genes are TRBV2 and TRBJ1-4, with D possibly matching TRBD1 (6 bases). CDR1 and CDR2 (germline): SNHLY, FYNNEI. CDR3 length equals 15 residues. Between the trimmed V and J ends, which lost 7 bases and 3 bases, there was a span of 15 bases.

This rearrangement joins TRBV2 to TRBJ1-2, with 10 bases fitting TRBD1. The V gene end was trimmed by 0 bases and the J gene end by 5 bases; junction bases not matched to a gene: 0. The CDR3 sequence is 14 residues long. From germline, CDR1 is SNHLY and CDR2 FYNNEI. CDR3 in amino acids: CASSEAGQGYGYTF. The CDR3 DNA reads TGTGCCAGCAGTGAAGCGGGACAGGGGTATGGCTACACCTTC. The entire variable domain, with the rest obtained from reference TRBV2 and TRBJ1-2, is as follows: EPEVTQTPSHQVTQMGQEVILRCVPISNHLYFYWYRQILGQKVEFLVSFYNNEISEKSEIFDDQFSVERPDGSNFTLKIRSTKLEDSAMYFCASSEAGQGYGYTFGSGTRLTVV.

This rearrangement joins TRBV9 to TRBJ2-7; TRBD2 agrees at 10 bases. This CDR3 spans 16 amino acids. Germline V gives CDR1 SGDLS, CDR2 YYNGEE. Losses at the gene ends were 2 bases for V and 0 bases for J; bases not matched to a gene: 5. CDR3 sequence: CASSVSGGVSSYEQYF. CDR3 in DNA: TGTGCCAGCAGCGTGAGCGGGGGGGTCAGCTCCTACGAGCAGTACTTC.

The gene calls are TRBV18 and TRBJ1-2; D gene ambiguous. Trimming stripped 6 bases from V and 11 bases from J, with 10 bases between. Germline CDR1 reads KGHSH; CDR2 reads LQKENI. This CDR3 is 10 amino acids long. CDR3 DNA sequence: TGTGCCAGCTCCCCGGGTAGTTACACCTTC. Translation: CASSPGSYTF. Full variable domain (rest looked up from reference TRBV18 and TRBJ1-2): NAGVMQNPRHLVRRRGQEARLRCSPMKGHSHVYWYRQLPEEGLKFMVYLQKENIIDESGMPKERFSAEFPKEGPSILRIQQVVRGDSAAYFCASSPGSYTFGSGTRLTVV.

The genes are TRBV7-9 and TRBJ1-5; D call uncertain. The CDR3 is 14 amino acids. Germline V gene sequence: CDR1 SEHNR, CDR2 FQNEAQ (reference sequence). Between the trimmed V and J ends, which lost 2 bases and 7 bases, there was a span of 12 bases. The CDR3 loop is CASSLFEGEQPQHF. The CDR3 nucleotides are TGTGCCAGCAGCTTATTCGAGGGCGAACAGCCCCAGCATTTT.

This clone was found a few times. J is TRBJ1-3 and V is TRBV4-1, with TRBD1 matching 8 bases. V was pared by 4 bases and J by 4 bases, with 6 bases of the junction left unmatched. The CDR3 is 15 residues long. CDR1 is MGHRA and CDR2 is YSYEKL in the germline V gene. Here the CDR3 reads CASSLLDRDGNTIYF. CDR3 DNA sequence: TGCGCCAGCAGCCTACTGGACAGGGACGGAAACACCATATATTTT.

The chain has TRBV9 and TRBJ2-5; 7 bases are a match to TRBD1. The CDR3 length is 16 residues. Trimming at V came to 1 base and at J to 2 bases, leaving 8 bases not matched to a gene. Germline-derived CDR1 and CDR2 are SGDLS and YYNGEE. The CDR3: CASSVTAPGGQETQYF. In nucleotides, the CDR3 is TGTGCCAGCAGCGTAACGGCGCCAGGGGGACAAGAGACCCAGTACTTC.